The source of this T cell receptor (beta chain) is a study of blood T cell repertoires in COVID-19 (dated by TCRdb to 2018 to 2020). In the study overall: Samples covering the acute and convalescent phases of COVID-19 were provided by collaborators in the United States, Italy and Spain. Subjects who had been exposed to COVID-19, were actively infected with it, or had recovered from it provided the deeply sampled blood TCRbeta repertoires that made up the dataset. Samples were obtained from the ongoing ImmuneRACE study (first 160 participants) and from about 1,300 subjects provided by 6 global collaborators. Where available, HLA class I and class II types were obtained from metadata supplied by the sample provider rather than from assay-based typing. The prospective study material was composed of cDNA or gDNA derived from T cells, B-cell-depleted T cells, or PBMCs. Sample metadata almost always included a de-identified subject ID, COVID-19 status, age in years and sex. The repertoires were released in a freely available public database intended as a resource for research on the immune response to SARS-CoV-2. On the study overall, not on this receptor specifically: The quantity of clinical and demographic metadata differed by source and by participant and was supplied without curation.

The immunoSEQ Assay, a bias-controlled multiplex PCR, was used to amplify TCRbeta CDR3 regions from genomic DNA. Per the original workflow: The number of nucleated cells in each sample was estimated from the amplification of reference gene primers within the assay. To quantify the absolute abundance of each unique TCRbeta CDR3 rearrangement, sequence reads were collapsed and filtered. Productive Simpson clonality was computed per sample as the square root of Simpson's diversity index over productive rearrangements. This is the immuneACCESS table as TCRdb keeps it, with only in-frame sequences that have V and J called. A part of the clones is gone; compared with another copy, unresolved V genes explain less than half, and the rest is unexplained. The V and J calls and clone size come from that table; D and trimming were worked out from the DNA. This sample comprises tens of thousands of clones, around 92% of them detected only once. The biggest ten clones account for 1.4% to 1.5% of the sample.

V is shortened by 6 bases, J by 5 bases, and the region joining them spans 10 bases. From a lookup of the germline V gene, CDR1 and CDR2 are MNHEY and SVGAGI. From its cysteine to its phenylalanine, the CDR3 spans 12 amino acids. Left in the record is the CDR3 DNA by itself, 36 bases read in frame from the first base. Regarding this clone: Which antigen it targets is not known. Base qualities are not at hand, and no much larger clone is one base apart.

Whole blood was collected in K2EDTA tubes by collaborating institutions according to the institutions' own protocols. For TCRbeta analysis, collaborator samples were shipped as frozen whole blood, as isolated PBMCs, or as DNA extracted from either sample type. The specimen sequenced was peripheral blood. The receptor was isolated from a man aged 55-75 years with acute or convalescent COVID-19. The rearranged chain carries TRBV6-5 and TRBJ1-1, with TRBD1 as a weak D call on 5 bases. The DNA reads as follows: TGTGCCAGCAGATTAGGGGAAACTGAAGCTTTCTTT. It translates as CASRLGETEAFF.